This record concerns one T cell receptor beta chain sequence. This clone has a handful of counts. The antigen it recognizes is unknown. No clone much larger than this one lies a single base away; base qualities are absent. CDR3 length: 16 amino acids, cysteine to phenylalanine. Only the CDR3 portion is preserved as DNA: 48 bases, with reading frame beginning at the first base. Per the germline V gene (reference sequence), LNHDA is the CDR1 and SQIVND is the CDR2. V was cut back by 3 bases and J by 0 bases, leaving a gap of 13 bases between them. The data derive from a study of blood T cell repertoires in COVID-19 (dated by TCRdb to the early 2020s). About the study as a whole: Samples covering the acute and convalescent phases of COVID-19 were provided by collaborators in the United States, Italy and Spain. Sample metadata almost always included a de-identified subject ID, COVID-19 status, age in years and sex. The samples were drawn from two sources: the first 160 participants of the ongoing ImmuneRACE study, and some 1,300 subjects contributed by 6 global collaborators. The material from the prospective study consisted of cDNA or gDNA derived from T cells, B-cell-depleted T cells, or PBMCs. The repertoires were released in a freely available public database intended as a resource for research on the immune response to SARS-CoV-2. Deeply sampled blood TCRbeta repertoires from subjects exposed to, actively infected with, or recovered from COVID-19 were included in the dataset. Where available, HLA class I and class II types were taken from metadata supplied by the sample provider and were not determined by assay-based typing.

Participants in the prospective study were enrolled through a virtual design, were aged about 18 to 90 years, and lived in under 25 United States geographic areas. In the prospective study, participants were assigned to cohorts based on the clinical history participants reported in a screening survey and a study questionnaire. Exposed participants had been in contact, within 2 weeks of entering the study, with a person who had a PCR-confirmed or clinician-diagnosed case of COVID-19. Each participant in the prospective study had whole blood, serum and a nasopharyngeal or oropharyngeal swab collected by mobile phlebotomists. Prospective study participants could optionally give additional blood draws and questionnaires over an approximately 2-month period. Prospective study blood samples were shipped either frozen or at room temperature before DNA extraction. The study at large found these results: Clinical and demographic metadata were provided uncurated, with the amount varying by source and participant.

TCRbeta CDR3 regions were amplified from genomic DNA using the immunoSEQ Assay, a bias-controlled multiplex PCR. Per the original workflow: Nucleated cell counts per sample were estimated from amplification of reference gene primers within the assay. To quantify the absolute abundance of each unique TCRbeta CDR3 rearrangement, sequence reads were collapsed and filtered. Productive Simpson clonality was computed per sample as the square root of Simpson's diversity index over productive rearrangements. Entries here come from immuneACCESS through TCRdb and include only in-frame sequences with V and J called. Some clones fail to appear in such tables; in the studies checked, an unresolved V gene covers under half of the shortfall, and the cause of the remainder is unknown. V and J calls and clone size come straight from that table; D and trimming were deduced from the DNA. For this sample there are 250,000 to 350,000 clones; 85% to 90% appear just once. Of the sample, less than 3.5% falls within the top ten clones.

The chain was built from TRBV19 and TRBJ2-3; the best D guess is TRBD1, with 6 bases matching. The material sequenced was PBMCs or T cells enriched from blood (not recorded which). The receptor was derived from a woman between 50 and 59 years old who had been exposed to COVID-19. This receptor has the CDR3 CASSIESGHSTDTQYF. The nucleotide sequence reads TGTGCCAGTAGTATCGAATCGGGACACAGCACAGATACGCAGTATTTT.